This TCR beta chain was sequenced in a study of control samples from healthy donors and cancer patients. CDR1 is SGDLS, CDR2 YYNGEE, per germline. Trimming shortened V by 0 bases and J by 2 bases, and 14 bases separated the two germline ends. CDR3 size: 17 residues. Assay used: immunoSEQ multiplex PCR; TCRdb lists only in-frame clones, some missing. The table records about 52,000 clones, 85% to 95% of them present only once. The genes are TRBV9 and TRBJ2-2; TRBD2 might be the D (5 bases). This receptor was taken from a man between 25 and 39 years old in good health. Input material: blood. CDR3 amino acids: CASSVGPRPGNTGELFF. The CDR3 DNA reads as TGTGCCAGCAGCGTAGGGCCCAGACCGGGAAACACCGGGGAGCTGTTTTTT. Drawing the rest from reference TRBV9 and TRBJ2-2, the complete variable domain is DSGVTQTPKHLITATGQRVTLRCSPRSGDLSVYWYQQSLDQGLQFLIQYYNGEERAKGNILERFSAQQFPDLHSELNLSSLELGDSALYFCASSVGPRPGNTGELFFGEGSRLTVL.